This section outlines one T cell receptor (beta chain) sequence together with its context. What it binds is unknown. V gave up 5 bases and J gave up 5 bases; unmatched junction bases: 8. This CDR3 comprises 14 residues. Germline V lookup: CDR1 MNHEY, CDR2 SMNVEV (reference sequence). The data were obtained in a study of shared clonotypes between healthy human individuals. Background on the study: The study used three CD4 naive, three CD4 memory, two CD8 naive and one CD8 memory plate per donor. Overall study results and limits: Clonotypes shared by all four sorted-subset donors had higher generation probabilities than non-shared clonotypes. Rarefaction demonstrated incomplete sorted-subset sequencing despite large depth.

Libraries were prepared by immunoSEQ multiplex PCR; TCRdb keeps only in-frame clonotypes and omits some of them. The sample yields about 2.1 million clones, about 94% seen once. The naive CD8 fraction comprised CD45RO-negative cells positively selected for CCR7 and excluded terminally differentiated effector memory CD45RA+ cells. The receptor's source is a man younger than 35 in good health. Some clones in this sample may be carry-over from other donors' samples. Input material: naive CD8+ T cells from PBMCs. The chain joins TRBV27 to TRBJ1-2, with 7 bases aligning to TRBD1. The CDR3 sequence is CASSPQAGGYGYTF. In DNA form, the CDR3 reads TGTGCCAGCAGTCCCCAGGCAGGGGGGTATGGCTACACCTTC.